At least ten counts were recorded for the clone carrying this T cell receptor beta chain. Its antigen is undetermined. The data derive from a study of neurological immune-mediated disorders. The CDR3 has 15 residues. The V segment lost 4 bases and the J segment 6 bases; nucleotides outside the gene matches: 12. Germline V gene lookup returns CDR1 DFQATT and CDR2 SNEGSKA (reference sequence). Study-level results: Phylogenetic grouping assigned the repertoires of 18 of 34 multiple sclerosis patients to a single related-CDR3 cluster, representing a possible signature. Subjects shared no identical expanded-clone CDR3 amino acid sequences, suggesting private TCR-beta repertoires in all groups. Levels of TCR clonal expansion peaked in HTLV-1-associated myelopathy and reached their lowest in multiple sclerosis, under those of healthy controls. With the multiple sclerosis repertoire cluster, neither clinical nor MRI features showed any association.

TCRdb independently ran MiXCR on the 5' RACE reads; one entry per CDR3 protein. Of approximately 90,000 distinct CDR3 sequences listed, 3.5% were seen once; the top ten hold roughly 6%. The rearrangement links TRBV20-1 to TRBJ1-1; 9 bases are a match to TRBD1. This TCR was sampled from a woman aged 18-35 years with multiple sclerosis. The sequenced sample consisted of PBMCs. In DNA form, the CDR3 reads TGCAGTGCTAAAACTACGGACAGGGGAAGCCCTGAAGCTTTCTTT. The encoded protein is CSAKTTDRGSPEAFF.